The text below deals with one T cell receptor (beta chain). The CDR3 sequence is 18 residues long. The V gene lost 1 base and the J gene lost 5 bases, with 24 bases spanning the gap. Germline-derived CDR1 and CDR2 are LGHNA and YSLEER. Each CDR3 protein is one row after TCRdb ran MiXCR on the 5' RACE reads. The table has 540,000 or so distinct CDR3 sequences, just over 20% seen once; the top ten hold under 15%. These data belong to a study of T-cell memory formation after mild COVID-19. The chain links TRBV4-3 to TRBJ2-7; D is possibly TRBD1 (8 bases). Sequencing was performed on PBMCs or a T cell subset sorted from them (not recorded which). The clonotype comes from an adult woman who had mild COVID-19 (a few samples of this study predate the infection). Cell type and time point are not known. CDR3 region: CASSQGPGGTSGTNEQYF. The DNA for the CDR3 is TGCGCCAGCAGCCAAGGTCCAGGGGGCACGAGCGGGACGAACGAGCAGTACTTC.